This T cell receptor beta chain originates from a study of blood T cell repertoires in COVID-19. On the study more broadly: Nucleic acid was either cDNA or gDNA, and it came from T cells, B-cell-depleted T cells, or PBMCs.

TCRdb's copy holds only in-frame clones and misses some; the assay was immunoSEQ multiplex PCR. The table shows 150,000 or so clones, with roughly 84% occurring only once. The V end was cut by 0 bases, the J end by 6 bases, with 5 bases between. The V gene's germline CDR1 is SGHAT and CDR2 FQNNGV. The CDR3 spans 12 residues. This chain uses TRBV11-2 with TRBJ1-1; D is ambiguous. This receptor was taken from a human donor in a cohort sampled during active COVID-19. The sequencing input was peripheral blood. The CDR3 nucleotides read TGTGCCAGCAGCTTAGATCGGGCTGAAGCTTTCTTT. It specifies CASSLDRAEAFF.